The clone carrying this T cell receptor beta chain was seen repeatedly, ten times or more. Its antigen remains unknown. The data derive from a study of T cells in Graves' hyperthyroidism and ophthalmopathy. Across the study: Peripheral blood sampling occurred at initial diagnosis, before any treatment.

Germline V CDR1 and CDR2: MNHEY, SVGEGT. The V segment lost 6 bases and the J segment 6 bases; nucleotides outside the gene matches: 13. This CDR3 comprises 16 residues. General study findings and limits: Ophthalmopathy, as predicted by the model, came a median about seven months after the prediction.

There were TCR beta CDR3 regions amplified from RNA transcripts. During a first-round RT-PCR of the TCR CDR3, the HTBI primer set was used. TCRdb re-analysed the multiplex PCR reads in MiXCR, keeping a single row per CDR3 protein. The table lists nearly 250,000 distinct CDR3 sequences, about 16% of them singletons. The chain links TRBV6-2 or TRBV6-3 to TRBJ2-7, with 11 bases lining up with TRBD1. The sequence came from a woman between 18 and 30 years old with Graves' ophthalmopathy. The sample consisted of blood. The CDR3, as DNA: TGTGCCAGCAGAAGGACAGGGGGCGCCCCTAATGGCGAGCAGTACTTC. Protein product: CASRRTGGAPNGEQYF.